This T cell receptor (beta chain) was sequenced in a study of blood T cell repertoires in COVID-19. Study-wide background: Collection of acute and convalescent COVID-19 samples took place in the United States, Italy and Spain. Sample material is recorded as cDNA or gDNA derived from T cells, B-cell-depleted T cells, or PBMCs.

Germline CDR1 reads SGHVS; CDR2 reads FQNEAQ. Trimming removed 5 bases from V and 7 bases from J; junction bases left unmatched: 8. The CDR3 loop spans 15 amino acids. Original processing methods: Amplifying reference gene primers gave estimates of nucleated cell counts. Generated by immunoSEQ multiplex PCR, the TCRdb table keeps only in-frame clones and is missing some. V and J calls and clone size follow that table, whereas D and trimming were derived from the DNA. This sample has 200,000 to 250,000 clones, with roughly 90% found just once. Material for sequencing was peripheral blood. The receptor comes from a woman in her sixties or seventies with acute or convalescent COVID-19. The chain recombines TRBV7-8 with TRBJ1-5; 10 bases align to TRBD1. CDR3 loop: CASSPEGTGEQPQHF. The DNA of the CDR3 is TGTGCCAGCAGCCCAGAGGGGACAGGGGAGCAGCCCCAGCATTTT.